A selection of T cell receptor beta chains follows, all from one sample in a study of blood T cell repertoires in COVID-19. Sequenced by immunoSEQ multiplex PCR; TCRdb stores in-frame clones only, minus some. The repertoire holds approximately 130,000 clones, with about four fifths as singletons. What was sequenced was peripheral blood. Every receptor here comes from a human donor in a cohort sampled during active COVID-19. Each CDR3 is given with its conserved first and last residue. A D gene is named only where the DNA matches it firmly. Expanded clones are given a class, and other clones once, few, many or no size at all.

D gene	CDR3 length	clone size	V gene	J gene	CDR3 DNA	CDR3 protein
.	14	.	TRBV13	TRBJ2-7	TGTGCCAGCAGCTTAGGGAGTCGGGGATACGAGCAGTACTTC	CASSLGSRGYEQYF
TRBD1	14	few	TRBV6-6	TRBJ1-5	TGTGCCAGCAGTTCAGGGGGGCCCGATCAGCCCCAGCATTTT	CASSSGGPDQPQHF
.	14	.	TRBV12-5	TRBJ1-4	TGTGCCCAAGAGGGGGACGCAACTAATGAAAAACTGTTTTTT	CAQEGDATNEKLFF
TRBD1	13	medium-sized	TRBV6-5	TRBJ1-6	TGTGCCGTATCACAGGGGGGAAATTCACCCCTCCACTTT	CAVSQGGNSPLHF
.	14	.	TRBV9	TRBJ2-1	TGTGCCAGCAGCGTACCTGGACTTGACAATGAGCAGTTCTTC	CASSVPGLDNEQFF
TRBD2	17	.	TRBV5-1	TRBJ2-4	TGCGCCAGCAGCCCGAGAGGGACTAGCGGGGGGGAGAACATTCAGTACTTC	CASSPRGTSGGENIQYF
.	15	.	TRBV24-1	TRBJ2-3	TGTGCCACCAGTGATGCCCTGGCTCTGACAGATACGCAGTATTTT	CATSDALALTDTQYF
.	13	.	TRBV9	TRBJ1-5	TGTGCCAGCAGCGGGGCCCTGCGTGGGCCCCAGCATTTT	CASSGALRGPQHF
TRBD1	13	.	TRBV12-3/TRBV12-4	TRBJ2-7	TGTGCCAGCAGTTTGGGACAGCCTCGAGAGCAGTACTTC	CASSLGQPREQYF
TRBD1	16	.	TRBV5-6	TRBJ2-2	TGTGCCAGCAGCTCGACGGGACAGACTTCTAACCGGGAGCTGTTTTTT	CASSSTGQTSNRELFF
.	15	.	TRBV11-2	TRBJ2-1	TGTGCCAGCAGCTTAGGACTTTTCTCCTACAATGAGCAGTTCTTC	CASSLGLFSYNEQFF
.	15	few	TRBV5-1	TRBJ1-5	TGCGCCAGCAGCTTGGGTAGCTCCTCGGGGGAGCCCCAGCATTTT	CASSLGSSSGEPQHF
.	14	.	TRBV12-5	TRBJ1-1	TGTGCTAGTGCCTTGACAGGTACGGTCTCTGAAGCTTTCTTT	CASALTGTVSEAFF
TRBD1	15	.	TRBV5-6	TRBJ1-5	TGTGCCAGCAGCCGGACGGACAGGACGAATCAGCCCCAGCATTTT	CASSRTDRTNQPQHF
.	14	.	TRBV5-4	TRBJ1-2	TGTGCCAGCAGCTGGGGACACCTAAGGGGCGGCTACACCTTC	CASSWGHLRGGYTF
.	14	.	TRBV7-2	TRBJ2-7	TGTGCCAGCAGCTTAGACAGTCTGTCCTACGAGCAGTACTTC	CASSLDSLSYEQYF
.	16	.	TRBV19	TRBJ1-1	TGTGCCAGTAGAAATATTTATGGGGGGTCTGGTACTGAAGCTTTCTTT	CASRNIYGGSGTEAFF
TRBD2	14	.	TRBV30	TRBJ2-5	TGTGCCTGGAGTTCCGGCGGGGGGTCAGAGACCCAGTACTTC	CAWSSGGGSETQYF
.	13	.	TRBV5-8	TRBJ2-7	TGTGCCAGCAGCTCAGGGGGCGGGGGCGAGCAGTACTTC	CASSSGGGGEQYF
.	14	.	TRBV5-1	TRBJ2-3	TGCGCCAGCAGCTTGCTTTCTAACACAGATACGCAGTATTTT	CASSLLSNTDTQYF
.	12	.	TRBV5-6	TRBJ2-7	TGTGCCAGCAGCTTAGGAGACTACGAGCAGTACTTC	CASSLGDYEQYF
.	15	.	TRBV5-4	TRBJ1-4	TGTGCCAGCAGCTTCCAGGGCATGCTCGGTGAAAAACTGTTTTTT	CASSFQGMLGEKLFF
.	14	once	TRBV7-6	TRBJ2-1	TGTGCCAGCAGCCCCTCGGGATCCTACAATGAGCAGTTCTTC	CASSPSGSYNEQFF
.	15	few	TRBV6-5	TRBJ1-2	TGTGCCAGCAGTTCGGACAGAGCCGCCTACTATGGCTACACCTTC	CASSSDRAAYYGYTF
.	15	few	TRBV7-8	TRBJ1-5	TGTGCCAGCAGCTACGGACAGCCTATCAATCAGCCCCAGCATTTT	CASSYGQPINQPQHF
.	16	once	TRBV25-1	TRBJ2-7	TGTGCCAGCAGTGAATCGTTGTTCCCGAGCTCCTACGAGCAGTACTTC	CASSESLFPSSYEQYF
TRBD1	14	.	TRBV4-1	TRBJ1-5	TGCGCCAGCAGCCAACGACAGGGCTGGCAGCCCCAGCATTTT	CASSQRQGWQPQHF
TRBD1	15	.	TRBV18	TRBJ2-7	TGTGCCAGCTCACCGGTGGCAGGGGGCACCTACGAGCAGTACTTC	CASSPVAGGTYEQYF
.	14	.	TRBV19	TRBJ2-6	TGTGCCAGTAGTACAGGGATCGGGGCCAACGTCCTGACTTTC	CASSTGIGANVLTF
.	13	.	TRBV5-1	TRBJ1-1	TGCGCCAGCAGCCAAGACTCCTACCTTGAAGCTTTCTTT	CASSQDSYLEAFF
TRBD2	15	.	TRBV27	TRBJ2-2	TGTGCCAGCAGTCAGACTAGCGGGGTCACCGGGGAGCTGTTTTTT	CASSQTSGVTGELFF
.	11	.	TRBV30	TRBJ1-6	TGTGCCTGGTCCCCGGGACTGCCCCTCCACTTT	CAWSPGLPLHF
.	16	.	TRBV15	TRBJ1-4	TGTGCCACCAGCAGAGAATGGGCAGGAACTAATGAAAAACTGTTTTTT	CATSREWAGTNEKLFF
.	14	.	TRBV5-1	TRBJ1-4	TGCGCCAGCCGAGAGGGGGTCACTAATGAAAAACTGTTTTTT	CASREGVTNEKLFF
.	14	.	TRBV2	TRBJ2-3	TGTGCCAGCAGTGTCGGGGGTAGCACAGATACGCAGTATTTT	CASSVGGSTDTQYF
TRBD2	13	.	TRBV19	TRBJ2-7	TGTGCCAGTAGTCTCAGCAGGGAGGGAGGACAGTACTTC	CASSLSREGGQYF
.	13	.	TRBV7-2	TRBJ2-7	TGTGCCAGCAGCCCGGGACATTCCTACGAGCAGTACTTC	CASSPGHSYEQYF
TRBD1	17	.	TRBV7-6	TRBJ2-1	TGTGCCAGCAGCCGGCTGATTAAAGGACAGGGGGCTAATGAGCAGTTCTTC	CASSRLIKGQGANEQFF
TRBD2	14	.	TRBV30	TRBJ2-2	TGTGCCTGGAGGCGGACTAGCGGGACCGGGGAGCTGTTTTTT	CAWRRTSGTGELFF
.	17	.	TRBV10-2	TRBJ2-1	TGCGCCAGCAGTGACCCCAGGAGCGGGCCCAAAGGCGATGAGCAGTTCTTC	CASSDPRSGPKGDEQFF